The source of this T cell receptor beta chain is a study of control samples from healthy donors and cancer patients. Sequencing used immunoSEQ multiplex PCR; TCRdb keeps in-frame clones, though not all of them. The table has around 140,000 clones, 85% to 95% seen once. V lost 0 bases, J lost 4 bases, and 2 bases stayed unmatched. From germline, CDR1 is SGHRS and CDR2 YFSETQ. This CDR3 has 16 amino acids. The table lists this clone with a few counts. This chain links TRBV5-1 with TRBJ2-1; 12 bases fit TRBD2. This receptor was identified in a man aged 40-49 years in good health. The specimen sequenced was blood. The CDR3 loop reads CASSLDGTSGYNEQFF. CDR3 in DNA: TGCGCCAGCAGCTTGGACGGGACTAGCGGGTACAATGAGCAGTTCTTC.